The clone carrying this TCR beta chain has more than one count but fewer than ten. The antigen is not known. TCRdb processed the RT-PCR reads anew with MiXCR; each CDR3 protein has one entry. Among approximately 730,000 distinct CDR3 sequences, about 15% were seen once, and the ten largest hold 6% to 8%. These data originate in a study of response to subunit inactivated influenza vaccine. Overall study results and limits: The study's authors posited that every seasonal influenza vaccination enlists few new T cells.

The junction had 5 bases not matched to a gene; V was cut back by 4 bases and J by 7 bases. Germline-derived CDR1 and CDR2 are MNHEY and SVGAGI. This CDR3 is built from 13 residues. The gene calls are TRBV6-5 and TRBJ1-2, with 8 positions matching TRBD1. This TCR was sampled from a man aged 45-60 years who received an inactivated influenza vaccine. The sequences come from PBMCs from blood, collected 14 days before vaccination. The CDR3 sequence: CASSFLTGGGYTF. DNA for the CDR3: TGTGCCAGCAGTTTCTTAACAGGGGGTGGCTACACCTTC.